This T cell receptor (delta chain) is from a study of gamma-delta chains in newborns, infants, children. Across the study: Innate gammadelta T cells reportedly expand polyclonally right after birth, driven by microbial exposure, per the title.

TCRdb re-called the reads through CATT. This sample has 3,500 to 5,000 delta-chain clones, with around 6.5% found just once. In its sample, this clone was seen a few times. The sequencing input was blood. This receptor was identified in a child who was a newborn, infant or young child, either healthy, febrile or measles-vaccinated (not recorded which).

CDR3 sequence: CALGGLPPAWGTGDKLIF. The DNA for the CDR3 is TGTGCTCTTGGGGGGCTTCCCCCGGCATGGGGGACGGGCGATAAACTCATCTTT. V is TRDV1 and J is TRDJ1; 7 bases line up with TRDD3. CDR3 length: 18 residues. Germline V gene data show CDR1 as TSWWSYY and CDR2 as QGS. V was pared by 4 bases and J by 4 bases, with 18 bases of the junction left unmatched.